This T cell receptor (beta chain) is from a study of blood T cells in healthy people across ages. The sample holds a few counts of this clonotype. A sample-barcoded 5' primer and a J-beta primer mix were used in a second PCR of about 7 to 12 cycles. A template-switch adaptor that had 12 random nucleotides put a tag on each cDNA molecule. TCRdb reprocessed the 5' RACE reads with MiXCR, giving one entry per CDR3 protein. The sample records 790,000 or so distinct CDR3 sequences, about 47% being singletons. CDR3 size: 14 residues. V was cut by 6 bases and J by 3 bases, with 13 bases left in between. The chain employs TRBV12-3 or TRBV12-4 and TRBJ2-3, with TRBD2 as a possible D gene (6 bases). Sequencing used blood. This receptor was taken from a man older than 75 in good health. The CDR3 DNA follows: TGTGCCAGCAGGGACGGTGGGAGGACAGATACGCAGTATTTT. Translation gives CASRDGGRTDTQYF.